This T cell receptor (beta chain) was captured by sequencing in a study of blood T cell repertoires in COVID-19. Study as a whole: Samples of COVID-19 (acute and convalescent) were obtained from the United States, Italy and Spain. Sources were T cells, B-cell-depleted T cells, or PBMCs; the material itself was cDNA or gDNA.

In the original workflow: Nucleated cell counts were estimated from reference gene primer amplification. Here immunoSEQ multiplex PCR was the method, and the copy in TCRdb shows in-frame clones only, minus some. D and trimming come from the DNA, and the V and J calls and clone size come from that table. Of fewer than 85,000 clones listed, about nine tenths are singletons. Germline V lookup: CDR1 DFQATT, CDR2 SNEGSKA (reference sequence). With 8 bases removed from V and 0 bases from J, the gap between germline ends came to 8 bases. CDR3 length equals 11 residues. Sequenced: peripheral blood. The sequence was obtained from a human donor in a cohort sampled during active COVID-19. The chain has TRBV20-1 and TRBJ2-7; no reliable D call. The CDR3 DNA is TGCAGTCCTCTATCCTCCTACGAGCAGTACTTC. It is translated as CSPLSSYEQYF.